This T cell receptor beta chain was identified during a study of cytomegalovirus exposure and HLA in healthy donors. Looked up from germline, CDR1 is MDHEN and CDR2 is SYDVKM. This CDR3 region has 13 residues. Study-level results: For cytomegalovirus status, the classifier reportedly gave diagnoses with high specificity and sensitivity.

Details on this clone: Its antigen is undetermined. Mismatch with germline at one junction end may stem from a read error.

Profiling relied on immunoSEQ multiplex PCR, and the TCRdb table lists in-frame clones only, not all of them. The sample includes about 220,000 clones, almost 90% of them seen just once. The receptor was isolated from a woman aged 18 to 35 in good health and CMV-seronegative. Sequencing used PBMCs. The chain couples TRBV28 to TRBJ2-7, with TRBD1 matching over 9 bases. The CDR3 DNA follows: TGTGCCAGCAGTTCGAGCCCCCCGGGACAGGGTAACTTC. This gives the protein CASSSSPPGQGNF.